The 15 T cell receptor beta chains in this list originate from one sample, sequenced in a study of a mutant IDH1 vaccine in newly diagnosed glioma. Time point described: week 35, safety follow-up. What each vaccine dose contained was 300 ug of mutant IDH1 20-mer peptide, accompanied by topical imiquimod. The repertoire was sequenced with immunoSEQ multiplex PCR; TCRdb's copy has only in-frame clones and lacks some. The sample yields some 63,000 clones, about 74% seen once. These receptors' antigens are unknown. The sample was PBMCs, taken from a glioma patient whose treatment included an IDH1 peptide vaccine. The receptors originated from a middle-aged man with glioma.

V gene TRBV5-1 combines with J gene TRBJ1-2; 10 bases fit TRBD1. V was pared by 7 bases and J by 2 bases, with 2 bases of the junction left unmatched. From germline, CDR1 is SGHRS and CDR2 YFSETQ. The CDR3 is made up of 13 amino acids. The CDR3 sequence is CASGGQGNYGYTF. In DNA form, the CDR3 reads TGCGCCAGCGGGGGACAGGGGAACTATGGCTACACCTTC.

The rearrangement uses TRBV15 and TRBJ1-2; no reliable D call. Trimming took off 8 bases at V and 7 bases at J, with 8 bases between the two ends. The CDR3 loop spans 10 amino acids. Germline-derived CDR1 and CDR2 are LNHNV and YYDKDF (reference sequence). As DNA, the CDR3 is TGTGCCACCGACGGGCCTGGCTACACCTTC. The encoded protein is CATDGPGYTF. The variable domain in full, completed from reference TRBV15 and TRBJ1-2, reads DAMVIQNPRYQVTQFGKPVTLSCSQTLNHNVMYWYQQKSSQAPKLLFHYYDKDFNNEADTPDNFQSRRPNTSFCFLDIRSPGLGDTAMYLCATDGPGYTFGSGTRLTVV.

The rearrangement links TRBV30 to TRBJ1-2; weak D call: TRBD1 (5 bases). The CDR3 length is 12 residues. The germline V gene encodes CDR1 GTSNPN and CDR2 SVGIG (reference sequence). This CDR3 reads CGRGENDYGYTF. CDR3 coding DNA: TGTGGGCGGGGGGAGAACGACTATGGCTACACCTTC.

This clone was seen a few times. This sequence joins TRBV6-6 and TRBJ2-7; D is perhaps TRBD1 or TRBD2 (7 bases each). This CDR3 spans 15 amino acids. The germline V and J ends were trimmed by 7 bases and 2 bases, with 18 bases remaining between them. CDR1 and CDR2 (germline): MNHNY, SVGAGI (reference sequence). For the CDR3, the DNA is TGTGCCAGCACCCCAGGGGGGGCTAAGGCCTACGAGCAGTACTTC. Its translation is CASTPGGAKAYEQYF.

This sequence joins TRBV10-2 and TRBJ2-3; 10 bases are a match to TRBD1. Germline CDR1 is WSHSY and CDR2 is SAAADI. The CDR3 consists of 13 residues. V lost 3 bases and J lost 8; bases outside the gene matches: 2. CDR3 in amino acids: CASSEGTGATQYF. CDR3 in DNA: TGCGCCAGCAGTGAAGGGACAGGGGCTACGCAGTATTTT.

Of note for this clone: Sequence at one end of the junction differs from germline and may be a read error. The chain combines TRBV7-7 with TRBJ2-7, with D perhaps TRBD1 or TRBD2 (5 bases each). The length of the CDR3 is 14 residues. Germline V gives CDR1 SSHAT, CDR2 FNYEAQ (reference sequence). The CDR3 loop is CASSLAPGSYEQYF. The CDR3 region has the DNA TGTGCTAGCAGCTTAGCCCCAGGGAGCTACGAGCAGTACTTC.

The genes are TRBV2 and TRBJ1-2; 8 positions match TRBD1. The CDR3 has 13 residues. V lost 11 bases, J lost 6 bases, and 11 bases stayed unmatched. Germline V lookup: CDR1 SNHLY, CDR2 FYNNEI. Here the CDR3 DNA reads TGTGCCGTCGCGGACAGGGATAGGAATGGCTACACCTTC. This translates into CAVADRDRNGYTF.

The CDR3 reads CASSGELSNQPQHF. Written as DNA, the CDR3 is TGTGCCAGCAGCGGAGAGCTGAGCAATCAGCCCCAGCATTTT. The V call is TRBV9, the J call TRBJ1-5; D is uncertain. Between the trimmed V and J ends, which lost 3 bases and 1 base, there was a span of 8 bases. The CDR3 is 14 residues long. The germline gives CDR1 SGDLS, CDR2 YYNGEE.

The gene calls are TRBV2 and TRBJ1-2, with D maybe TRBD1 (6 bases). Germline lookup yields CDR1 SNHLY and CDR2 FYNNEI. Between the trimmed V and J ends, which lost 5 bases and 2 bases, there was a span of 12 bases. The CDR3 length is 14 residues. The DNA for the CDR3 is TGTGCCAGCAGTCCCCGGGGGCCCAACTATGGCTACACCTTC. It translates to CASSPRGPNYGYTF.

The chain combines TRBV10-3 with TRBJ2-2; maybe TRBD2 (6 bases). The CDR3 runs to 16 residues. Germline V gene lookup returns CDR1 ENHRY and CDR2 SYGVKD. Trimming removed 1 base at V and 3 bases at J, with 12 bases between. The CDR3: CAISEFSRGDTGELFF. The CDR3, as DNA: TGTGCCATCAGTGAGTTTTCGCGGGGCGACACCGGGGAGCTGTTTTTT.

The V call is TRBV5-1, the J call TRBJ1-3; 8 bases map to TRBD1. V shed 5 bases, J shed 8 bases, and the junction held 6 bases outside the gene matches. The CDR3 length is 13 residues. The germline CDR1 and CDR2 sequences are SGHRS and YFSETQ. The chain's CDR3 is CASRKDRADTIYF. The CDR3 DNA sequence: TGCGCCAGCAGAAAGGACAGGGCGGACACCATATATTTT.

The chain is built from TRBV7-9 and TRBJ1-5; D ambiguous. Trimming shortened V by 1 base and J by 1 base, and 5 bases separated the two germline ends. This CDR3 is built from 14 residues. The germline CDR1 and CDR2 sequences are SEHNR and FQNEAQ (reference sequence). The chain's CDR3 is CASSLDISNQPQHF. The CDR3 nucleotides are TGTGCCAGCAGCTTAGACATCAGCAATCAGCCCCAGCATTTT.

The chain joins TRBV29-1 to TRBJ2-3, with TRBD1 matching 7 bases. Trimming removed 6 bases from V and 0 bases from J; junction bases left unmatched: 6. The CDR3 length is 14 residues. Per germline, CDR1 SQVTM and CDR2 ANQGSEA. The CDR3 DNA follows: TGCAGCGTCGCCGGGACAGACAGCACAGATACGCAGTATTTT. Residues: CSVAGTDSTDTQYF.

V is TRBV27 and J is TRBJ2-1; D remains unclear. With 2 bases removed from V and 12 bases from J, the gap between germline ends came to 17 bases. This CDR3 region has 14 residues. The germline CDR1 and CDR2 sequences are MNHEY and SMNVEV (reference sequence). CDR3 in amino acids: CASSLRLSGKVQFF. As DNA, the CDR3 is TGTGCCAGCAGTTTACGCTTGAGTGGCAAAGTGCAGTTCTTC.

The J gene is TRBJ2-1, the V gene TRBV5-1, with 16 bases identical to TRBD2. This CDR3 region has 19 residues. Looked up from germline, CDR1 is SGHRS and CDR2 is YFSETQ. Losses at the gene ends were 3 bases for V and 2 bases for J; bases not matched to a gene: 8. The chain's CDR3 is CASSSKGLAGGSAYNEQFF. The DNA of the CDR3 is TGCGCCAGCAGCTCCAAGGGACTAGCGGGGGGGAGCGCCTACAATGAGCAGTTCTTC.